This TCR beta chain stems from a study of blood T cell repertoires in COVID-19 (dated by TCRdb to 2018 to 2020). Looking at the study overall: Samples from collaborators originated in the United States, Italy and Spain and spanned both the acute and convalescent phases of COVID-19. Where available, HLA class I and class II types were obtained from metadata supplied by the sample provider rather than from assay-based typing. The repertoires were made available in a free public database intended to serve as a resource for research on the immune response to SARS-CoV-2. Subjects who had been exposed to COVID-19, were actively infected with it, or had recovered from it provided the deeply sampled blood TCRbeta repertoires that made up the dataset. The sample metadata nearly always contained a de-identified subject ID, COVID-19 status, age in years and sex. The material from the prospective study consisted of cDNA or gDNA derived from T cells, B-cell-depleted T cells, or PBMCs. The samples were drawn from two sources: the first 160 participants of the ongoing ImmuneRACE study, and 1,200 or so subjects contributed by 6 global collaborators. The research as a whole found: Clinical and demographic metadata were provided uncurated, with the amount varying by source and participant.

Whole blood was collected in K2EDTA tubes by collaborating institutions according to the institutions' own protocols. For TCRbeta analysis, collaborators shipped samples as frozen whole blood, isolated PBMCs, or DNA extracted from either of those sample types. The junction carries 6 bases between V and J, which are trimmed by 2 bases and 1 base respectively. Including cysteine and phenylalanine, the CDR3 has 14 amino acids. Only the CDR3 region is kept as DNA, spanning 42 bases read in frame from base 1. In the germline V gene, CDR1 corresponds to MGHRA and CDR2 to YSYEKL. TCRbeta CDR3 regions were amplified from genomic DNA using the immunoSEQ Assay, a bias-controlled multiplex PCR. Under the source paper's analysis protocol: Nucleated cell counts per sample were estimated from amplification of reference gene primers within the assay. Sequence reads were collapsed and filtered to measure the absolute abundance of every unique TCRbeta CDR3 rearrangement. For each sample, productive Simpson clonality was calculated as the square root of Simpson's diversity index across productive rearrangements. TCRdb obtained this table from immuneACCESS and retained in-frame rearrangements with V and J assigned. These tables miss some clones; where compared with another copy, unresolved V genes account for less than half of the shortfall, and the remainder is unexplained. V, J and clone size were drawn from that table, and D and trimming were deduced from the DNA. This sample holds tens of thousands of clones; roughly 84% were observed only once. Roughly an eighth of the sample goes to the ten largest clones.

As to this clone: Its target antigen remains unknown. No base quality information exists; no much larger clone differs at one position.

Recombination linked TRBV4-1 to TRBJ2-1, with no reliable assignment of the D segment. The origin of this receptor is a human donor in a cohort sampled during active COVID-19. The sequencing input was peripheral blood. The CDR3 reads as follows: CASSQPQSYNEQFF. The sequenced DNA: TGCGCCAGCAGCCAACCACAGTCCTACAATGAGCAGTTCTTC.